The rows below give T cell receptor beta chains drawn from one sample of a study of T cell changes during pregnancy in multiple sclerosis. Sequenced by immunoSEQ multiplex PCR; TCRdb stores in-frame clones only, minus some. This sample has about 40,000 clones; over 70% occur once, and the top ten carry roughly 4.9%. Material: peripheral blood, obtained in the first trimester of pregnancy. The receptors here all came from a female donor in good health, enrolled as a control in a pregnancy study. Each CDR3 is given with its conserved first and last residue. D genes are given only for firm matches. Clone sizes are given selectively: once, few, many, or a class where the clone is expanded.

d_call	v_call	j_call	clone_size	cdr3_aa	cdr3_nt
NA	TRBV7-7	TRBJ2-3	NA	CASSSDSSTTDTQYF	TGTGCTAGCAGCTCGGACTCGTCCACCACAGATACGCAGTATTTT
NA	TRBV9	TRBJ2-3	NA	CASSVMQGWGSDTQYF	TGTGCCAGCAGCGTAATGCAGGGGTGGGGGTCGGATACGCAGTATTTT
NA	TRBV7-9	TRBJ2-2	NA	CASSLGGQKANTGELFF	TGTGCCAGCAGCTTAGGTGGACAAAAAGCGAACACCGGGGAGCTGTTTTTT
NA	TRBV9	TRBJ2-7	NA	CASSVVGYEQYF	TGTGCCAGCAGCGTAGTCGGCTACGAGCAGTACTTC
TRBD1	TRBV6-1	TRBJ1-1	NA	CASSEATGGRVNTEAFF	TGTGCCAGCAGTGAAGCGACAGGGGGCCGGGTGAACACTGAAGCTTTCTTT
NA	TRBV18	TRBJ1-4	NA	CASSPGPRPEKLFF	TGTGCCAGCTCACCGGGCCCTCGGCCTGAAAAACTGTTTTTT
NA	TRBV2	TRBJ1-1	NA	CASSGAGRLATEAFF	TGTGCCAGCAGTGGTGCAGGGCGGCTGGCTACGGAAGCTTTCTTT
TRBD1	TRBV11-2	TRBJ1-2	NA	CASSSLRDSKGTNYGYTF	TGTGCCAGCAGCTCACTACGGGACAGCAAGGGGACTAACTATGGCTACACCTTC
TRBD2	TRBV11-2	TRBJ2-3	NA	CASSLGTSGRNTDTQYF	TGTGCCAGCAGCTTGGGGACTAGCGGGAGGAACACAGATACGCAGTATTTT
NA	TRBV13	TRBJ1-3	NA	CASSIPLGQSPDF	TGTGCCAGCAGCATCCCCTTAGGACAGTCGCCCGATTTT
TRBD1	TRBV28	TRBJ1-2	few	CASREVEGAGYGYTF	TGTGCCAGCAGGGAGGTCGAGGGGGCAGGATATGGCTACACCTTC
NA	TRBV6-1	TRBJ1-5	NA	CASSPPADSNQPQHF	TGTGCCAGCAGCCCCCCGGCGGATAGCAATCAGCCCCAGCATTTT
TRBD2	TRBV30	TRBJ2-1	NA	CAWGRGSGTYNEQFF	TGTGCCTGGGGTCGGGGCAGCGGGACCTACAATGAGCAGTTCTTC
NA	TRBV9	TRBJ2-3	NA	CASSQSTDTQYF	TGTGCCAGCAGCCAATCCACAGATACGCAGTATTTT
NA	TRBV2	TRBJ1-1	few	CASSDPNRVDEAFF	TGTGCCAGCAGTGATCCTAACAGGGTCGACGAAGCTTTCTTT
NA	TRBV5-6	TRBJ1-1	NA	CASSPGNRVREAFF	TGTGCCAGCAGCCCCGGGAACAGGGTAAGAGAAGCTTTCTTT
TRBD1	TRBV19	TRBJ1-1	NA	CASSIGTALNTEAFF	TGTGCCAGTAGTATCGGGACAGCCCTGAACACTGAAGCTTTCTTT
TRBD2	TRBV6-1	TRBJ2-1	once	CASSEPGLAGDHNEQFF	TGTGCCAGCAGTGAACCGGGCCTAGCGGGGGACCACAATGAGCAGTTCTTC
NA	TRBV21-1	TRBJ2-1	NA	CASSSGGGSYHNEQFF	TGTGCCAGCAGCTCCGGCGGAGGGAGCTACCACAATGAGCAGTTCTTC
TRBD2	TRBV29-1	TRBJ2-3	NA	CSVDTGLGRGDTQYF	TGCAGCGTGGACACGGGACTAGGGCGAGGAGATACGCAGTATTTT
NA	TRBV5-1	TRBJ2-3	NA	CASSTPTGTDTQYF	TGCGCCAGCAGCACCCCGACAGGCACAGATACGCAGTATTTT
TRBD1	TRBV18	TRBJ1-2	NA	CASSPGQDYGYTF	TGTGCCAGCTCACCGGGACAGGACTATGGCTACACCTTC
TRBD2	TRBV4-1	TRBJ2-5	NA	CASSQGGGRGETQYF	TGCGCCAGCAGCCAAGGCGGGGGGCGGGGGGAGACCCAGTACTTC
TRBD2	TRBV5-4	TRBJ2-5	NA	CASSFGGRKQETQYF	TGTGCCAGCAGCTTTGGCGGGAGAAAACAAGAGACCCAGTACTTC
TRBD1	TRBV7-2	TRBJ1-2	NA	CASSLGGQGRYGYTF	TGTGCCAGCAGCTTAGGGGGACAGGGCCGCTATGGCTACACCTTC
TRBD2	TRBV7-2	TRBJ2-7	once	CASSLGGAGGSGEQYF	TGTGCCAGCAGCTTAGGTGGAGCGGGGGGATCAGGCGAGCAGTACTTC
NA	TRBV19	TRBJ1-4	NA	CASSMTSTLFF	TGTGCCAGTAGCATGACATCTACGCTGTTTTTT
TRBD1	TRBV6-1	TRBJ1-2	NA	CAIGQGANYGYTF	TGTGCCATCGGACAGGGGGCTAACTATGGCTACACCTTC
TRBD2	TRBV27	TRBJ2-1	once	CASSPWGSGSRNEQFF	TGTGCCAGCAGTCCATGGGGTAGCGGGAGCCGGAATGAGCAGTTCTTC
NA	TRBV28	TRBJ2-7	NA	CASSLIRGSSYEQYF	TGTGCCAGCAGTTTAATTAGGGGCTCATCCTACGAGCAGTACTTC
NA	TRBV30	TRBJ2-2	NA	CAWRVEGARTGELFF	TGTGCCTGGAGAGTGGAGGGGGCGAGAACCGGGGAGCTGTTTTTT
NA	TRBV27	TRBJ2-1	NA	CASSLAGYGSNNEQFF	TGTGCCAGCAGTTTAGCAGGGTACGGATCCAACAATGAGCAGTTCTTC
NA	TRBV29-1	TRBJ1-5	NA	CSAGQTWDQPQHF	TGCAGCGCTGGACAGACCTGGGATCAGCCCCAGCATTTT
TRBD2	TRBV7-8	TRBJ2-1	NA	CASSQTGGPYNEQFF	TGTGCCAGCAGTCAGACGGGGGGGCCCTACAATGAGCAGTTCTTC
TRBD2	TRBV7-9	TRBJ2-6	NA	CASRPSGPSGANVLTF	TGTGCCAGCAGGCCTAGCGGGCCCTCTGGGGCCAACGTCCTGACTTTC
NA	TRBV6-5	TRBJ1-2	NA	CASSYSKAGRNYGYTF	TGTGCCAGCAGTTACTCGAAGGCAGGGCGCAACTATGGCTACACCTTC
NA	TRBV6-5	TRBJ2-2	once	CASSRGHGELFF	TGTGCCAGCAGTCGAGGACACGGGGAGCTGTTTTTT
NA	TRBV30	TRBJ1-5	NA	CAWNGQGNQPQHF	TGTGCCTGGAATGGGCAGGGGAATCAGCCCCAGCATTTT
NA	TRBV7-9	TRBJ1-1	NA	CASSFPRVDTEAFF	TGTGCCAGCAGCTTCCCCAGGGTCGACACTGAAGCTTTCTTT
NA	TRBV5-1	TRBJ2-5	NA	CASSLGSGMDQYF	TGCGCCAGCAGCTTGGGGTCGGGGATGGACCAGTACTTC